The present TCR beta chain was sequenced within a study of OX40 agonist ivuxolimab in advanced cancers. Findings of the study overall: There were, on average, more expanded clones in CD8+ T cells than in CD4+. Compared with others, partial responders at 0.1-3.0 mg/kg displayed clonal expansion among the lowest.

Libraries were prepared by immunoSEQ multiplex PCR; TCRdb keeps only in-frame clonotypes and omits some of them. In the table there are 90,000 to 120,000 clones, roughly 90% of which are singletons. To note about this clone: Antigen specificity is unknown.

Germline trimming cut 4 bases from V and 2 bases from J; bases unmatched to any gene: 1. Germline values: CDR1 SGHDN, CDR2 FVKESK. The CDR3 is made up of 14 amino acids. The V gene is TRBV14, the J gene TRBJ2-1; 8 positions agree with TRBD2. The TCR sequence derives from an adult with an advanced solid tumor such as melanoma, head and neck, liver or kidney cancer. The sample here was CD4+ or CD8+ T cells sorted from blood, taken in a trial of the OX40 agonist ivuxolimab. The CDR3 protein is CASSPRGAYNEQFF. The CDR3 DNA reads TGTGCCAGCAGCCCGCGGGGGGCCTACAATGAGCAGTTCTTC.